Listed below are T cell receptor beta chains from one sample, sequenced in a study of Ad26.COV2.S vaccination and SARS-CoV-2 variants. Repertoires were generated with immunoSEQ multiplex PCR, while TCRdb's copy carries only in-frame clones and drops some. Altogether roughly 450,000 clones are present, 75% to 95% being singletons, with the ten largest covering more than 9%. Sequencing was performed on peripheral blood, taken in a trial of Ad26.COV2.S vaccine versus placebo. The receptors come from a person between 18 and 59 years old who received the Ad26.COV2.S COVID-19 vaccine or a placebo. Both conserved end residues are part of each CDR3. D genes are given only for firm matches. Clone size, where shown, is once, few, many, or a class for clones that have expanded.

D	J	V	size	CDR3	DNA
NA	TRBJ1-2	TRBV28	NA	CASSQGNYGYTF	TGTGCCAGCAGCCAGGGTAACTATGGCTACACCTTC
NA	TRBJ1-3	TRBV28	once	CASSSGGRGNTIYF	TGTGCCAGCAGTTCGGGGGGACGTGGAAACACCATATATTTT
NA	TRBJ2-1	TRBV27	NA	CASSRPSNEQFF	TGTGCCAGCAGTCGACCTTCCAATGAGCAGTTCTTC
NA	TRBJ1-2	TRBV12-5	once	CASGEGNYGYTF	TGTGCTAGTGGCGAGGGTAACTATGGCTACACCTTC
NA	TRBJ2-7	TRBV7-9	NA	CASSFLLASSHEQYF	TGTGCCAGCAGTTTTCTCCTAGCGAGCAGTCACGAGCAGTACTTC
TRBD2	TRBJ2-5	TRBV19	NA	CASSPIAGAETQYF	TGTGCCAGTAGTCCTATAGCGGGCGCGGAGACCCAGTACTTC
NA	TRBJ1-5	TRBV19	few	CASRTVNQPQHF	TGTGCCAGTAGAACAGTCAATCAGCCCCAGCATTTT
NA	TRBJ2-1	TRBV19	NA	CASSDRGEQFF	TGTGCCAGTAGTGATAGGGGTGAGCAGTTCTTC
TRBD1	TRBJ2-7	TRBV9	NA	CASSVGPGTESYEQYF	TGTGCCAGCAGCGTAGGCCCCGGGACAGAGTCCTACGAGCAGTACTTC
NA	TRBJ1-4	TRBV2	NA	CASSETGGTNEKLFF	TGTGCCAGCAGTGAAACAGGAGGAACTAATGAAAAACTGTTTTTT
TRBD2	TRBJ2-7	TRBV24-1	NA	CATSGAGREAYEQYF	TGTGCCACCAGTGGAGCGGGAAGGGAAGCCTACGAGCAGTACTTC
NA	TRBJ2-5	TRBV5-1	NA	CASSLRPDSTRGETQYF	TGCGCCAGCAGCTTGAGACCGGACTCAACCCGGGGAGAGACCCAGTACTTC
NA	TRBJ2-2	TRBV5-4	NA	CASSGPGRKNTGELFF	TGTGCCAGCAGCGGTCCGGGACGGAAGAACACCGGGGAGCTGTTTTTT
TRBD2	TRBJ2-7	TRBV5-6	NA	CASSLELAGFSEQYF	TGTGCCAGCAGCTTAGAACTAGCGGGATTTTCCGAGCAGTACTTC
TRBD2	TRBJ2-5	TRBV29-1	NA	CSVDLGASGSGETQYF	TGCAGCGTTGACCTAGGAGCTAGCGGGAGCGGTGAGACCCAGTACTTC
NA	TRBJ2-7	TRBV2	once	CASSRQAVYEQYF	TGTGCCAGCAGTAGACAGGCAGTCTACGAGCAGTACTTC
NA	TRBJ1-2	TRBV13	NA	CASSLGQGLGYTF	TGTGCCAGCAGCTTAGGTCAGGGGCTTGGCTACACCTTC
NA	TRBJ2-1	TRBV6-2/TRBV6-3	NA	CASSYSWTPPGEQFF	TGTGCCAGCAGTTACTCGTGGACTCCCCCGGGTGAGCAGTTCTTC
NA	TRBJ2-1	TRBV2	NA	CASNRGTSLLDEQFF	TGTGCCAGCAACAGGGGGACTAGTCTATTGGATGAGCAGTTCTTC
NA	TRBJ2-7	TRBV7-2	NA	CASSLVTAGSPLRQYF	TGTGCCAGCAGCTTAGTTACGGCGGGGTCCCCTTTAAGGCAGTACTTC
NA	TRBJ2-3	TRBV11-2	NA	CASSWASSTDTQYF	TGTGCCAGCAGCTGGGCTAGTAGTACAGATACGCAGTATTTT
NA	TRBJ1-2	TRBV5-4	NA	CASSLEGDRPANYGYTF	TGTGCCAGCAGCTTGGAGGGTGACAGGCCAGCTAACTATGGCTACACCTTC
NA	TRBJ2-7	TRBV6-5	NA	CASTFSGKQYF	TGTGCCAGCACCTTCAGCGGCAAGCAGTACTTC
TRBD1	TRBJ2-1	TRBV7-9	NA	CASSGGWDRGLNEQFF	TGTGCCAGCAGCGGAGGCTGGGACAGGGGGCTGAATGAGCAGTTCTTC
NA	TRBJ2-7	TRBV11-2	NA	CASSFEGLNYEQYF	TGTGCCAGCAGCTTTGAAGGACTAAACTACGAGCAGTACTTC
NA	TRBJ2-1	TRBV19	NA	CASKEGGYNEQFF	TGTGCCAGTAAGGAGGGCGGGTACAATGAGCAGTTCTTC
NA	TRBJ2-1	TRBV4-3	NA	CASSQDPDYNNEQFF	TGCGCCAGCAGCCAAGATCCGGACTACAACAATGAGCAGTTCTTC
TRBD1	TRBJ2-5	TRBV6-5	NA	CASSYEVTGATQYF	TGTGCCAGCAGTTACGAGGTGACAGGGGCGACCCAGTACTTC
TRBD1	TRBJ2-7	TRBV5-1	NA	CASSERQGALHEQYF	TGCGCCAGCAGCGAGAGACAGGGAGCTTTGCACGAGCAGTACTTC
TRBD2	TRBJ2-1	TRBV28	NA	CASSLSGLAGVGTYNEQFF	TGTGCCAGCAGTTTATCGGGACTAGCGGGAGTTGGGACCTACAATGAGCAGTTCTTC
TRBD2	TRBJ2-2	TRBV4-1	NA	CASSQGEGRPNTGELFF	TGCGCCAGCAGCCAAGGGGAGGGGCGGCCGAACACCGGGGAGCTGTTTTTT